This is a list of T cell receptor beta chains from one sample in a study of T-cell memory formation after mild COVID-19. TCRdb re-derived calls from the 5' RACE reads in MiXCR, one entry per CDR3 protein. Among hundreds of thousands of distinct CDR3 sequences listed, around 27% were seen once. The source material was PBMCs or a T cell subset sorted from them (not recorded which). These receptor sequences come from an adult woman who had mild COVID-19 (a few samples of this study predate the infection). Cell type and time point are not known. CDR3s leave out the opening cysteine and the closing phenylalanine or tryptophan. The order of the fields is J gene, V gene, CDR3 protein.

j_call: TRBJ1-4; v_call: TRBV7-9; cdr3_aa: ASSLKGSTDEKLF
j_call: TRBJ1-1; v_call: TRBV12-3/TRBV12-4; cdr3_aa: ASSLKGANTEAF
j_call: TRBJ2-1; v_call: TRBV27; cdr3_aa: ASSQGSGRLNEQF
j_call: TRBJ2-1; v_call: TRBV7-9; cdr3_aa: ASRARGQLRDEQF
j_call: TRBJ1-1; v_call: TRBV20-1; cdr3_aa: SIGQGNTEAF
j_call: TRBJ2-1; v_call: TRBV19; cdr3_aa: ASSIEGRGAYNEQF
j_call: TRBJ2-2; v_call: TRBV7-2; cdr3_aa: ASSSPPRPAGGSGELF
j_call: TRBJ1-1; v_call: TRBV7-9; cdr3_aa: ASSLADRGRTEAF
j_call: TRBJ1-2; v_call: TRBV20-1; cdr3_aa: IRKGGYGYT
j_call: TRBJ2-5; v_call: TRBV5-1; cdr3_aa: ASSLLDSQGQETQY
j_call: TRBJ2-7; v_call: TRBV19; cdr3_aa: ASSPLGTGSHEQY
j_call: TRBJ2-7; v_call: TRBV7-8; cdr3_aa: ASRAGLTYEQY
j_call: TRBJ2-5; v_call: TRBV7-2; cdr3_aa: ASSTSGRETQY
j_call: TRBJ2-1; v_call: TRBV18; cdr3_aa: ASSIFSYNEQF
j_call: TRBJ2-1; v_call: TRBV27; cdr3_aa: ASSKLAGEYNEQF
j_call: TRBJ2-5; v_call: TRBV20-1; cdr3_aa: SARDERETQY
j_call: TRBJ2-3; v_call: TRBV12-3/TRBV12-4; cdr3_aa: ASSHLGGTDTDTQY
j_call: TRBJ1-5; v_call: TRBV25-1; cdr3_aa: ASSEGHTPNQPQH
j_call: TRBJ2-7; v_call: TRBV7-9; cdr3_aa: ASSNGAAEQY
j_call: TRBJ2-3; v_call: TRBV20-1; cdr3_aa: SAPRGDGTDTQY
j_call: TRBJ2-7; v_call: TRBV24-1; cdr3_aa: ATSEPLSGKVY
j_call: TRBJ2-3; v_call: TRBV20-1; cdr3_aa: SARRRSGIGTDTQY
j_call: TRBJ2-3; v_call: TRBV7-2; cdr3_aa: ASSLYPFTDTQY
j_call: TRBJ2-3; v_call: TRBV5-1; cdr3_aa: ASSLSGHQLTDTQY
j_call: TRBJ2-5; v_call: TRBV5-1; cdr3_aa: ASSFRRGGRETQY
j_call: TRBJ2-1; v_call: TRBV5-1; cdr3_aa: ASSLSEYNEQF
j_call: TRBJ2-1; v_call: TRBV7-3; cdr3_aa: ASSSAGTSSYNEQF
j_call: TRBJ2-3; v_call: TRBV5-1; cdr3_aa: ASSPRDSRTDTQY
j_call: TRBJ2-5; v_call: TRBV6-1; cdr3_aa: ASSEQAVQETQY
j_call: TRBJ1-5; v_call: TRBV27; cdr3_aa: ASSKNLGGQPQH
j_call: TRBJ1-4; v_call: TRBV7-9; cdr3_aa: ASSFGLGDEKLF
j_call: TRBJ2-2; v_call: TRBV4-3; cdr3_aa: ASSRADANTGELF
j_call: TRBJ1-5; v_call: TRBV20-1; cdr3_aa: SASSTSNQPQH
j_call: TRBJ2-1; v_call: TRBV6-5; cdr3_aa: ASSRQGKANEQF
j_call: TRBJ1-1; v_call: TRBV29-1; cdr3_aa: SAQTVNTEAF
j_call: TRBJ2-3; v_call: TRBV21-1; cdr3_aa: ASRGGVSTDTQY
j_call: TRBJ2-5; v_call: TRBV7-3; cdr3_aa: ASSLEGLAGETQY
j_call: TRBJ1-1; v_call: TRBV11-2; cdr3_aa: ASSDSPVPGQTRSEAF
j_call: TRBJ1-1; v_call: TRBV5-1; cdr3_aa: ASRDRGGGEAF
j_call: TRBJ1-1; v_call: TRBV4-3; cdr3_aa: ASSQDRTGGSKGTEAF
j_call: TRBJ2-4; v_call: TRBV5-1; cdr3_aa: ASSTPLTGVQNIQY
j_call: TRBJ2-5; v_call: TRBV7-9; cdr3_aa: ASRTPAGVGQETQY
j_call: TRBJ2-7; v_call: TRBV29-1; cdr3_aa: SVQPATGGGQY
j_call: TRBJ2-1; v_call: TRBV6-2/TRBV6-3; cdr3_aa: ASSYGRNSYNEQF
j_call: TRBJ2-3; v_call: TRBV12-3/TRBV12-4; cdr3_aa: ASSPSPWGLAGPSTDTQY
j_call: TRBJ2-2; v_call: TRBV4-2; cdr3_aa: ASSQERDSNTGELF
j_call: TRBJ2-1; v_call: TRBV20-1; cdr3_aa: SARLGQGDEQF
j_call: TRBJ2-3; v_call: TRBV4-2; cdr3_aa: ASSQESTTDTQY
j_call: TRBJ1-5; v_call: TRBV19; cdr3_aa: ASSISSSNQPQH
j_call: TRBJ2-1; v_call: TRBV3-1; cdr3_aa: ASSQVGGRSAREQF
j_call: TRBJ2-3; v_call: TRBV5-1; cdr3_aa: ASSGRNADTQY
j_call: TRBJ2-1; v_call: TRBV29-1; cdr3_aa: SVASPEQF
j_call: TRBJ2-7; v_call: TRBV14; cdr3_aa: ASSLRDRGQEQY
j_call: TRBJ1-2; v_call: TRBV5-4; cdr3_aa: ASSLPGGAPNYGYT
j_call: TRBJ2-3; v_call: TRBV6-2/TRBV6-3; cdr3_aa: ASSYGGRATDTQY